This TCR beta chain emerged from a study of beta chain features in type 1 diabetes. Study details: Healthy donors, compared against patients, showed similar age, gender and cell yields. General study points: Insertions at VDJ junctions were less frequent in type 1 diabetes patients. These patients also deleted more nucleotides at the same junctions. Across all four CD4+ subsets, people with type 1 diabetes showed modestly shorter TCRB CDR3s.

Per donor, one heparinised blood draw averaged approximately 110 mL. The V gene's germline CDR1 is MNHEY and CDR2 SMNVEV (reference sequence). CDR3 size: 16 residues. The V and J ends lost 5 bases and 4 bases, in that order; junction bases with no gene match: 8. This clone occurred a few times. No antigen is known for it. The authors reverse transcribed all of the isolated RNA, so sequencing captured expressed TCRB transcripts. The assay was immunoSEQ multiplex PCR, and TCRdb's table has in-frame clones only and misses some. In the table there are roughly 700,000 clones, around an eighth of which are singletons.

V is TRBV27 and J is TRBJ2-3, with 11 bases that match TRBD2. Specimen: naive CD4+ T cells from blood. This TCR derives from a man between 18 and 29 years old with type 1 diabetes. Here the CDR3 reads CASSTPSGGWADTQYF. CDR3 DNA: TGTGCCAGCAGTACCCCTAGCGGGGGGTGGGCAGATACGCAGTATTTT.